The 28 T cell receptor beta chains below come from one sample, sequenced in a study of shared clonotypes between healthy human individuals. Using immunoSEQ multiplex PCR, the repertoire was profiled, and TCRdb retains in-frame clones only, with some absent. This table has 2 million to 3 million clones, 93% appearing once. Sequenced: naive CD4+ T cells from PBMCs. Subset of the sample: CD45RA+ positively selected. These receptors all stem from a man between 18 and 29 years old in good health. Some clones in this sample may be carry-over from other donors' samples.

The rearrangement joins TRBV6-1 to TRBJ2-3; the D is unclear. Germline V gene lookup returns CDR1 MNHNS and CDR2 SASEGT. The CDR3 contains 15 residues. The ends were cut back, 10 bases at V and 2 bases at J, with 19 bases in the middle. The CDR3 sequence: CATGALPQSTDTQYF. The CDR3 bases are TGTGCCACCGGTGCACTTCCTCAGTCCACAGATACGCAGTATTTT.

Worth noting for this clone: Other DNA sequences in the sample encode the same CDR3. This chain connects TRBV9 to TRBJ2-5, with 10 bases lining up with TRBD2. Per the germline V gene, CDR1 is SGDLS and CDR2 is YYNGEE. The CDR3 consists of 16 residues. The V gene end was trimmed by 0 bases and the J gene end by 1 base; junction bases not matched to a gene: 3. Written as DNA, the CDR3 is TGTGCCAGCAGCGTAGGGACTAGCGGAAGCCAAGAGACCCAGTACTTC. Its protein product is CASSVGTSGSQETQYF.

This clone was seen a single time. The chain links TRBV7-9 to TRBJ2-3; D ambiguous. Per germline, CDR1 SEHNR and CDR2 FQNEAQ (reference sequence). The CDR3 covers 11 residues. V was shortened by 5 bases and J by 6 bases, with 6 bases between the two germline ends. CDR3 region: CASSQMDTQYF. The CDR3 coding sequence is TGTGCCAGCAGCCAAATGGATACGCAGTATTTT.

The V gene is TRBV6-1, the J gene TRBJ2-1; TRBD1 agrees at 9 bases. The germline V gene encodes CDR1 MNHNS and CDR2 SASEGT. The CDR3 contains 14 residues. The junction had 8 bases not matched to a gene; V was cut back by 7 bases and J by 7 bases. The CDR3 nucleotides are TGTGCCAGCACCCAGGACAGGGGCTGGAATGAGCAGTTCTTC. Translated, it gives CASTQDRGWNEQFF.

This clone was seen a few times. V gene TRBV27 combines with J gene TRBJ1-1, with D unclear. The V end was cut by 5 bases, the J end by 1 base, with 11 bases between. The CDR3 has 14 amino acids. Germline-derived CDR1 and CDR2 are MNHEY and SMNVEV (reference sequence). The DNA for the CDR3 is TGTGCCAGCAGTCCGGCAGGCGGGAACACTGAAGCTTTCTTT. This gives the protein CASSPAGGNTEAFF.

This rearrangement joins TRBV4-1 to TRBJ2-1; 7 bases match TRBD2. The V and J ends lost 0 bases and 4 bases, in that order; junction bases with no gene match: 3. Looked up from germline, CDR1 is MGHRA and CDR2 is YSYEKL. CDR3 length: 15 residues. The chain's CDR3 is CASSQEAGVYNEQFF. The CDR3 DNA reads TGCGCCAGCAGCCAAGAGGCGGGAGTTTACAATGAGCAGTTCTTC.

This clone was seen only a few times. The junction departs from the called germline gene at one end, perhaps through a read error. V is TRBV7-2 and J is TRBJ2-5; unclear D gene. Germline V gives CDR1 SGHTA, CDR2 FQGNSA. CDR3 length: 12 amino acids. CDR3 nucleotide sequence: TGTGCCAGCCGCTTGGCGATTGGGACCCAGTACTTC. Translated, it gives CASRLAIGTQYF.

V gene TRBV14 combines with J gene TRBJ2-3; D call uncertain. Germline V CDR1 and CDR2: SGHDN, FVKESK. This CDR3 comprises 14 residues. The V end lost 1 base, the J end lost 1 base, and 6 bases lay between the germline ends. CDR3: CASSQVKGTDTQYF. CDR3 nucleotide sequence: TGTGCCAGCAGCCAAGTTAAGGGCACAGATACGCAGTATTTT.

The J gene is TRBJ2-5, the V gene TRBV5-1; the D gene could be TRBD1 or TRBD2 (6 bases each). This CDR3 contains 15 residues. CDR1 SGHRS and CDR2 YFSETQ come from the germline V gene. V lost 1 base to trimming and J lost 4 bases, with 14 bases between them. Written as DNA, the CDR3 is TGCGCCAGCAGCTTGATCGGGGGCACAGGAGAGACCCAGTACTTC. Amino acid sequence: CASSLIGGTGETQYF.

The chain is built from TRBV2 and TRBJ1-5; D unclear. Trimming removed 7 bases from V and 1 base from J, with 17 bases in between. Germline V lookup: CDR1 SNHLY, CDR2 FYNNEI. CDR3 length: 16 amino acids. CDR3 bases: TGTGCCAGCACCCTCTTTCCCCCGGGGAGCAATCAGCCCCAGCATTTT. Translation gives CASTLFPPGSNQPQHF.

The chain combines TRBV29-1 with TRBJ2-3; 10 positions match TRBD1. V shed 3 bases, J shed 4 bases, and the junction held 4 bases outside the gene matches. Germline-derived CDR1 and CDR2 are SQVTM and ANQGSEA. This CDR3 is built from 14 residues. This CDR3 reads CSVEGGQGSDTQYF. The CDR3 coding sequence is TGCAGCGTTGAGGGGGGACAGGGGTCAGATACGCAGTATTTT.

The chain has TRBV21-1 and TRBJ2-1; the D segment call TRBD1 is taken from the table without a DNA check. TRBV21-1 is deemed a pseudogene. This CDR3 is built from 15 residues. CDR3 in amino acids: CASSKIRGPHDEQFF. CDR3 sequence (DNA): TGTGCCAGCAGCAAGATCAGGGGGCCCCACGATGAGCAGTTCTTC.

Concerning this clone itself: At the DNA level, this CDR3 is encoded by other sequences in the same sample as well. This rearrangement joins TRBV5-5 to TRBJ2-1; possibly TRBD1 for D (7 bases). V lost 4 bases, J lost 0 bases, and 11 bases lay in between. The CDR3 spans 15 residues. The germline CDR1 and CDR2 sequences are SGHKS and YYEKEE (reference sequence). This chain's CDR3 is CASSRGDSSYNEQFF. The CDR3 region has the DNA TGTGCCAGCAGCAGGGGGGACAGCTCCTACAATGAGCAGTTCTTC.

This chain joins TRBV7-9 and TRBJ2-2; 8 bases are shared with TRBD2. Unmatched junction bases numbered 5, after V lost 5 bases and J lost 0 bases. The germline gives CDR1 SEHNR, CDR2 FQNEAQ (reference sequence). The CDR3 consists of 16 residues. The CDR3 coding sequence is TGTGCCAGCAGCCCCGGGGGGGCCGCGAACACCGGGGAGCTGTTTTTT. Translating it yields CASSPGGAANTGELFF.

This chain joins TRBV10-3 and TRBJ2-3; D is unresolved. Trimming took 7 bases from V and 5 from J, leaving 7 bases between them. This CDR3 contains 11 residues. CDR1 is ENHRY and CDR2 is SYGVKD in the germline V gene. The DNA for the CDR3 is TGTGCCATCACCAAGGGAGATACGCAGTATTTT. Protein sequence: CAITKGDTQYF.

The chain carries TRBV5-1 and TRBJ2-2; 7 bases line up with TRBD2. The CDR3 is 14 amino acids. V was pared by 6 bases and J by 5 bases, with 7 bases of the junction left unmatched. Germline V gene lookup returns CDR1 SGHRS and CDR2 YFSETQ. The CDR3 DNA is TGCGCCAGCACCGAAACCGGGGGGACCGGGGAGCTGTTTTTT. Residues: CASTETGGTGELFF.

As to this clone: At one end, the junction sequence differs from germline, possibly due to a read error. The chain links TRBV7-9 to TRBJ1-3; 9 nucleotides line up with TRBD1. This CDR3 region has 17 residues. The germline CDR1 and CDR2 sequences are SEHNR and FQNEAQ (reference sequence). The CDR3 here is CASSQDRTGGFGNTIYF. CDR3 bases: TGCGCCAGCAGCCAAGATAGAACAGGGGGCTTTGGAAACACCATATATTTT. Complete variable domain (other parts from reference TRBV7-9 and TRBJ1-3): DTGVSQNPRHKITKRGQNVTFRCDPISEHNRLYWYRQTLGQGPEFLTYFQNEAQLEKSRLLSDRFSAERPKGSFSTLEIQRTEQGDSAMYLCASSQDRTGGFGNTIYFGEGSWLTVV.

The rearrangement joins TRBV2 to TRBJ2-5, with D tentatively TRBD1 (5 bases). CDR1 SNHLY and CDR2 FYNNEI come from the germline V gene. The CDR3 totals 11 residues. V was shortened by 7 bases and J by 9 bases, with 12 bases between the two germline ends. The CDR3, as DNA: TGTGCCAGCAAGGGGAATGGGGCCCAGTACTTC. Amino acid sequence: CASKGNGAQYF.

The V call is TRBV28, the J call TRBJ2-3, with D perhaps assigned TRBD1 or TRBD2 (5 bases each). With 5 bases removed from V and 2 bases from J, the gap between germline ends came to 14 bases. Germline V CDR1 and CDR2: MDHEN, SYDVKM. The CDR3 loop spans 15 amino acids. DNA of the CDR3: TGTGCCAGCAGTGCCGGGACGCATTACACAGATACGCAGTATTTT. Translated: CASSAGTHYTDTQYF.

V and J are TRBV5-1 and TRBJ2-2; D gene unclear. V was trimmed by 4 bases and J by 0 bases, leaving 13 bases between them. The CDR3 is 16 amino acids. Germline lookup yields CDR1 SGHRS and CDR2 YFSETQ. The CDR3 region has the DNA TGCGCCAGCAGCCCAGGCATAGCCGCGAACACCGGGGAGCTGTTTTTT. This codes for CASSPGIAANTGELFF.

This sequence joins TRBV6-1 and TRBJ2-3; D unresolved. The V and J ends lost 5 bases and 0 bases respectively, with 12 bases between them. The CDR3 has 15 amino acids. Germline V gene sequence: CDR1 MNHNS, CDR2 SASEGT. CDR3 nucleotide sequence: TGTGCCAGCAGTTCCAGCGCCTTTAGCACAGATACGCAGTATTTT. Its protein is CASSSSAFSTDTQYF.

The CDR3, as DNA: TGTGCCAGCAGTACAACCCAATCAGGGGGCTACACCTTC. Translating it yields CASSTTQSGGYTF. V is TRBV2 and J is TRBJ1-2; D is perhaps TRBD1 (5 bases). Per germline, CDR1 SNHLY and CDR2 FYNNEI. This CDR3 comprises 13 residues. Between the trimmed V and J ends, which lost 5 bases and 8 bases, there was a span of 15 bases.

The chain combines TRBV20-1 with TRBJ1-1; D is unresolved. V was cut by 7 bases and J by 5 bases, with 2 bases left in between. The germline V gene encodes CDR1 DFQATT and CDR2 SNEGSKA (reference sequence). The CDR3 has 8 residues. The CDR3: CSGTEAFF. The DNA of the CDR3 is TGCAGTGGTACTGAAGCTTTCTTT.

This clone was detected only once. The genes are TRBV27 and TRBJ2-5; maybe TRBD1 (6 bases). The CDR3 runs to 17 residues. V was shortened by 8 bases and J by 6 bases, with 28 bases between the two germline ends. CDR1 and CDR2 from the germline V gene are MNHEY and SMNVEV (reference sequence). CDR3 coding DNA: TGTGCCAGCGGCATAGGGGATAAATGGGGGCGCGGTCAGACCCAGTACTTC. Encoded protein: CASGIGDKWGRGQTQYF.

The chain carries TRBV6-5 and TRBJ1-1, with a weak D call TRBD1 (6 bases). Germline V gene lookup returns CDR1 MNHEY and CDR2 SVGAGI. This CDR3 spans 15 amino acids. Trimming removed 2 bases at V and 1 base at J, with 11 bases between. The CDR3 reads CASSYGGRRNTEAFF. The CDR3, as DNA: TGTGCCAGCAGTTACGGGGGGCGGAGGAACACTGAAGCTTTCTTT.

About this clone itself: In the same sample, other DNA sequences code for this CDR3. The chain combines TRBV15 with TRBJ2-7; TRBD1 agrees at 8 bases. Germline-derived CDR1 and CDR2 are LNHNV and YYDKDF (reference sequence). This CDR3 has 15 amino acids. The V segment lost 2 bases and the J segment 0 bases; nucleotides outside the gene matches: 3. The chain's CDR3 is CATSRRQGISYEQYF. The CDR3 coding sequence is TGTGCCACCAGCAGAAGACAGGGGATCTCCTACGAGCAGTACTTC.

V is TRBV4-3 and J is TRBJ2-1; possibly TRBD2 for D (5 bases). The V gene's germline CDR1 is LGHNA and CDR2 YSLEER. The CDR3 consists of 17 residues. With 0 bases removed from V and 0 bases from J, the gap between germline ends came to 12 bases. CDR3 bases: TGCGCCAGCAGCCAAGATCTCGGGGTAAGCTCCTACAATGAGCAGTTCTTC. Amino acid sequence: CASSQDLGVSSYNEQFF.

The CDR3 DNA reads TGTGCCAGCAGCGTAGCTGGGGCGGGAGAAGGTGAGCAGTACTTC. It yields the protein CASSVAGAGEGEQYF. The V and J genes are TRBV9 and TRBJ2-7, with 7 positions matching TRBD2. The CDR3 runs to 15 residues. V lost 0 bases to trimming and J lost 7 bases; unmatched junction nucleotides: 10. Germline V CDR1 and CDR2: SGDLS, YYNGEE. Full variable domain (rest looked up from reference TRBV9 and TRBJ2-7): DSGVTQTPKHLITATGQRVTLRCSPRSGDLSVYWYQQSLDQGLQFLIQYYNGEERAKGNILERFSAQQFPDLHSELNLSSLELGDSALYFCASSVAGAGEGEQYFGPGTRLTVT.